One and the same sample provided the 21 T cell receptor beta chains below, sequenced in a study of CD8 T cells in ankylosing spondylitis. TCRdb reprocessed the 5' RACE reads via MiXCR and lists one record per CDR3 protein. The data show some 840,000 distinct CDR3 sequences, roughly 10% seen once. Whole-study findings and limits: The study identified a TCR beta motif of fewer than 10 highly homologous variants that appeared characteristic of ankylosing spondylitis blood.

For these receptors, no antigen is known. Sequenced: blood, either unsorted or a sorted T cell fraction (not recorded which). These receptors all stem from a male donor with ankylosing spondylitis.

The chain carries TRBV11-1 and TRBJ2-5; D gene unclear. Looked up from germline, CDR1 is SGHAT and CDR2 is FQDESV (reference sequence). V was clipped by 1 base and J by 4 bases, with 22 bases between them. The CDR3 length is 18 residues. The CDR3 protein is CASSLGSLGPKVGETQYF. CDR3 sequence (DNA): TGTGCCAGCAGCTTAGGGTCGTTGGGTCCCAAGGTAGGAGAGACCCAGTACTTC.

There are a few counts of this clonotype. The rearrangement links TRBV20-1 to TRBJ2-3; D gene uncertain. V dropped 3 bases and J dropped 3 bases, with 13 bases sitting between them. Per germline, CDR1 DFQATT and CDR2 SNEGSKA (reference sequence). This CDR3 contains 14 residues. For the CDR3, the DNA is TGCAGTGCTAGTGGCCCGCAGGTAACAGATACGCAGTATTTT. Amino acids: CSASGPQVTDTQYF.

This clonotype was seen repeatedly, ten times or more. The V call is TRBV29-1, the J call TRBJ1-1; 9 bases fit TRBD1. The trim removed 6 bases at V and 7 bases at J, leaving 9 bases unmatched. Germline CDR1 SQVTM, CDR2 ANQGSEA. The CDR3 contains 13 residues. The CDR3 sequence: CSVEQGAPNEAFF. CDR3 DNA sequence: TGCAGCGTAGAACAGGGGGCGCCAAATGAAGCTTTCTTT.

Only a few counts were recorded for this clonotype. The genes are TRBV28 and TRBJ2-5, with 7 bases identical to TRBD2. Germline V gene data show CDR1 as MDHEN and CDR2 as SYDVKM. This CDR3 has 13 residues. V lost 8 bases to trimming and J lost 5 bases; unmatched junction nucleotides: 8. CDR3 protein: CASRRGTVETQYF. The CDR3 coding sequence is TGTGCCAGCCGGCGGGGGACGGTGGAGACCCAGTACTTC.

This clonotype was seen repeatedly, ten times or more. CDR3 region: CSAEGQASTDTQYF. The CDR3 DNA reads TGCAGCGCCGAAGGACAGGCGAGCACAGATACGCAGTATTTT. The J gene is TRBJ2-3, the V gene TRBV29-1, with 7 bases fitting TRBD1. Germline-derived CDR1 and CDR2 are SQVTM and ANQGSEA. V was pared by 7 bases and J by 0 bases, with 7 bases of the junction left unmatched. This CDR3 has 14 amino acids.

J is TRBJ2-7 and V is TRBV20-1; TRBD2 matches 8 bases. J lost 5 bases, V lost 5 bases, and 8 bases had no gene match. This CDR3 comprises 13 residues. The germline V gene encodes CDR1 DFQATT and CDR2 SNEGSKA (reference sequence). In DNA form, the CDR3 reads TGCAGTGCTCCCCGGGGGGGCAAGGACGAGCAGTACTTC. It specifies CSAPRGGKDEQYF.

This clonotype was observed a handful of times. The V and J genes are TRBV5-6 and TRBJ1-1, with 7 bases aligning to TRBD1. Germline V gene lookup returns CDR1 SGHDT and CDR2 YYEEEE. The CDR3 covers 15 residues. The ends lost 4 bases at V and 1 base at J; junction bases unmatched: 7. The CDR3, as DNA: TGTGCCAGCAGCATGTTGACAGGGTGGAACACTGAAGCTTTCTTT. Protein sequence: CASSMLTGWNTEAFF.

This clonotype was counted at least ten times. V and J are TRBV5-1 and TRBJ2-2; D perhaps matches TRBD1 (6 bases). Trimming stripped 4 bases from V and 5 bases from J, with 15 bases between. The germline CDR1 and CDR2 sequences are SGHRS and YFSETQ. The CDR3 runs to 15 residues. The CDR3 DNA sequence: TGCGCCAGCAGCACTGGACCCCAGGGGACCGGGGAGCTGTTTTTT. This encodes CASSTGPQGTGELFF.

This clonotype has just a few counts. Here the CDR3 reads CASSPSGASGANVLTF. CDR3 nucleotide sequence: TGTGCCAGCTCACCCTCCGGCGCCTCTGGGGCCAACGTCCTGACTTTC. The chain carries TRBV18 and TRBJ2-6; D gene ambiguous. V was trimmed by 3 bases and J by 0 bases, leaving 9 bases between them. The germline V gene encodes CDR1 KGHSH and CDR2 LQKENI. This CDR3 spans 16 amino acids.

Here the CDR3 DNA reads TGTGCCAGCAGTTCGAATACAGGGGCCAACGTCCTGACTTTC. Translating it yields CASSSNTGANVLTF. V and J are TRBV12-3 or TRBV12-4 and TRBJ2-6; no clear D. This CDR3 comprises 14 residues. Trimming removed 4 bases from V and 4 bases from J, with 8 bases in between.

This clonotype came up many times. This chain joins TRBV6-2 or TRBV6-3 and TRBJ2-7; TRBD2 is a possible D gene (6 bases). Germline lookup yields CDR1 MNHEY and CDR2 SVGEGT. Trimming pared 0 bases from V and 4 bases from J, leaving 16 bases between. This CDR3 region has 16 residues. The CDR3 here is CASSYSTGATPYEQYF. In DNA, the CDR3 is TGTGCCAGCAGTTACTCGACGGGAGCAACTCCTTACGAGCAGTACTTC.

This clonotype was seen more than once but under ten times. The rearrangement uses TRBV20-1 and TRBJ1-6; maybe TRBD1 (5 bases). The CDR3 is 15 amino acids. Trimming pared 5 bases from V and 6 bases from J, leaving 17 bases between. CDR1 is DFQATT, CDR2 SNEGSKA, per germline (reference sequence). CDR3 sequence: CSAEGMRDRNSPLHF. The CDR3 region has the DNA TGCAGTGCTGAGGGGATGAGGGATCGTAATTCACCCCTCCACTTT.

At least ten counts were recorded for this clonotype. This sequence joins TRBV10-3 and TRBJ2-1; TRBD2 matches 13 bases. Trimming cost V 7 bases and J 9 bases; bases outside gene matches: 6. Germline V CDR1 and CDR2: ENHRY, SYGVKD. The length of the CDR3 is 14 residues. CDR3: CAITRTSGGSEQFF. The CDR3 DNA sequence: TGTGCCATCACCAGGACTAGCGGGGGTAGTGAGCAGTTCTTC.

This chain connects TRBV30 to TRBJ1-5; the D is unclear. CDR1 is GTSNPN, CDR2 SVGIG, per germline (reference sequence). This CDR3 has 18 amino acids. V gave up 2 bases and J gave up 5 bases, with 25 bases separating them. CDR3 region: CAWSTPPPGPPGDQPQHF. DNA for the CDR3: TGTGCCTGGAGTACTCCCCCCCCGGGTCCGCCCGGGGATCAGCCCCAGCATTTT.

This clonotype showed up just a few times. DNA of the CDR3: TGTGCCAGCAGTGGGACAGGGGTAAACGAGCAGTACTTC. It translates to CASSGTGVNEQYF. J is TRBJ2-7 and V is TRBV6-1; the match to TRBD1 covers 9 bases. Looked up from germline, CDR1 is MNHNS and CDR2 is SASEGT. This CDR3 region has 13 residues. V gave up 4 bases and J gave up 5 bases; unmatched junction bases: 3.

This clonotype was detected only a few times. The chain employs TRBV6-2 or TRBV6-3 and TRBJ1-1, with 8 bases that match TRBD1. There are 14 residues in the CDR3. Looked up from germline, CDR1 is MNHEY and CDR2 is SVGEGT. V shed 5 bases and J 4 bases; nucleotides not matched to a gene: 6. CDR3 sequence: CASSNYRGGTEAFF. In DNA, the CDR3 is TGTGCCAGCAGTAACTACAGGGGGGGCACTGAAGCTTTCTTT.

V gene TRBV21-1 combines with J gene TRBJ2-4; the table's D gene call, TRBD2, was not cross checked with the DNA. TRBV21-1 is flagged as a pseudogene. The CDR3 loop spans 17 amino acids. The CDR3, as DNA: TGTGCCAGCAGCAAAAAGCAGGGCAGCGGGGCCAAAAACATTCAGTACTTC. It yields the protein CASSKKQGSGAKNIQYF.

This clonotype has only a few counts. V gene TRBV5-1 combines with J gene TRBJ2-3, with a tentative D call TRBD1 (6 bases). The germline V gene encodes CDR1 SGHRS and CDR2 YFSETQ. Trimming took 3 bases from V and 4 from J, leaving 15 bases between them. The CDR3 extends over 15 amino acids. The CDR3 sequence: CASSSTGPSSDTQYF. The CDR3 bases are TGCGCCAGCAGCTCGACAGGCCCGTCTTCAGATACGCAGTATTTT. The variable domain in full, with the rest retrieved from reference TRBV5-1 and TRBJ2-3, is KAGVTQTPRYLIKTRGQQVTLSCSPISGHRSVSWYQQTPGQGLQFLFEYFSETQRNKGNFPGRFSGRQFSNSRSEMNVSTLELGDSALYLCASSSTGPSSDTQYFGPGTRLTVL.

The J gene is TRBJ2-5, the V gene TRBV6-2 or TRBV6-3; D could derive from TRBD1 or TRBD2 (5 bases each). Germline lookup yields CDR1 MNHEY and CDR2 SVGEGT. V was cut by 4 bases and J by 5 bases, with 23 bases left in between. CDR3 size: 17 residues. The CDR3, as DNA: TGTGCCAGCAGTTCCTTCCGGGACCCGAGGATCGGGGAGACCCAGTACTTC. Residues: CASSSFRDPRIGETQYF.

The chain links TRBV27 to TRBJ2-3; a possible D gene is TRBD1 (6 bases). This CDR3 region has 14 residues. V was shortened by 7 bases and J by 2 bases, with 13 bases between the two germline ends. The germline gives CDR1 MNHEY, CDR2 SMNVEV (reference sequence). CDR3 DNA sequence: TGTGCCAGCACGTCCGGACAGAACACAGATACGCAGTATTTT. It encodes CASTSGQNTDTQYF.

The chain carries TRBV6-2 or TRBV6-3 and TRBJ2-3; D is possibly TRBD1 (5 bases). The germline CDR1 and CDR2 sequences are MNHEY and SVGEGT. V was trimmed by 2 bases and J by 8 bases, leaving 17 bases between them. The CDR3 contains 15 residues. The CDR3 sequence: CASSYRSAGIATQYF. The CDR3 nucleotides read TGTGCCAGCAGTTACCGCTCCGCAGGGATAGCTACGCAGTATTTT.